This T cell receptor beta chain was observed in a study of cytomegalovirus exposure and HLA in healthy donors. For the study at large: The early release's HLA-typed donors yielded tens of millions of unique TCRs. General observations from the study: Several top significant clusters appeared, in a later analysis, to be linked to common viral pathogens. Researchers reported in a later analysis that a missense DCLRE1C variant was tied to TCR beta V- and J-gene trimming. Cytomegalovirus status was reportedly diagnosed by the classifier with high specificity and sensitivity.

Primers: 60 Vbeta forward and 13 Jbeta reverse. Profiling relied on immunoSEQ multiplex PCR, and the TCRdb table lists in-frame clones only, not all of them. The sample includes about 160,000 clones, approximately 62% seen only once; the top ten take approximately 1.3%. Worth noting for this clone: The antigen is unknown.

Trimming cost V 5 bases and J 7 bases; bases outside gene matches: 8. The germline V gene has CDR1 SGHTA and CDR2 FQGNSA. This CDR3 spans 16 amino acids. The sequence derives from a man aged 50 to 60 in good health and CMV-seronegative. Sequencing was carried out using PBMCs. The rearrangement links TRBV7-2 to TRBJ2-1, with TRBD2 matching over 13 bases. The CDR3 DNA is TGTGCCAGCAGCAGGGGGGGGACTAGCGGGATTAATGAGCAGTTCTTC. It specifies CASSRGGTSGINEQFF.